The 21 T cell receptor beta chains given below trace back to one sample, sequenced in a study of T cells in severe cutaneous drug reactions. The donors had carbamazepine-induced Stevens-Johnson syndrome or toxic epidermal necrolysis. TCR subtype-specific primers in iRepertoire multiplex PCR prepared libraries for bulk and single-cell sequencing. One entry per CDR3 protein, without DNA, is what TCRdb gives after re-calling the multiplex PCR reads. Its table lists about 8,300 distinct CDR3 sequences. Sequenced sample: cells from a skin blister. Receptors originate from a human donor with a severe cutaneous adverse drug reaction.

J is TRBJ2-3 and V is TRBV5-1. Germline loops: CDR1 SGHRS, CDR2 YFSETQ. The CDR3 is 15 residues long. The CDR3 reads CASSLVGLASDTQYF.

The rearrangement uses TRBV27 and TRBJ2-7; TCRdb's assignment of TRBD2 cannot be checked, as there is no DNA. Germline V lookup: CDR1 MNHEY, CDR2 SMNVEV (reference sequence). The CDR3 consists of 12 residues. This chain's CDR3 is CASKGIGYEQYF.

The chain uses TRBV27 and TRBJ1-5; the D gene TCRdb calls, TRBD1, cannot be checked with no DNA. Germline V gives CDR1 MNHEY, CDR2 SMNVEV (reference sequence). The CDR3 length is 13 residues. CDR3 loop: CASSPWSNQPQHF.

The V gene is TRBV6-5, the J gene TRBJ2-7; with no DNA, the TCRdb D assignment of TRBD1 cannot be verified. This CDR3 region has 14 residues. Germline CDR1 reads MNHEY; CDR2 reads SVGAGI. CDR3: CASSSRTGLYEQYF.

V is TRBV6-1 and J is TRBJ1-2; absent DNA, TCRdb's TRBD1 call cannot be checked. This CDR3 is built from 12 residues. From germline, CDR1 is MNHNS and CDR2 SASEGT. The CDR3 region is CASIGTMRGYTF.

The chain recombines TRBV28 with TRBJ2-7; TCRdb's assignment of TRBD1 cannot be checked, as there is no DNA. This CDR3 region has 12 residues. Per the germline V gene, CDR1 is MDHEN and CDR2 is SYDVKM. This CDR3 is CASSDTGYEQYF. The complete variable domain, with remaining parts taken from reference TRBV28 and TRBJ2-7, reads DVKVTQSSRYLVKRTGEKVFLECVQDMDHENMFWYRQDPGLGLRLIYFSYDVKMKEKGDIPEGYSVSREKKERFSLILESASTNQTSMYLCASSDTGYEQYFGPGTRLTVT.

CDR3 amino acids: CATTSSGSPVGEQFF. The rearrangement links TRBV27 to TRBJ2-1; TCRdb's D gene call, TRBD2, goes unchecked for lack of DNA. Germline V lookup: CDR1 MNHEY, CDR2 SMNVEV (reference sequence). CDR3 length: 15 residues.

The chain carries TRBV29-1 and TRBJ1-2. The CDR3 has 12 residues. In germline, CDR1 is SQVTM, CDR2 ANQGSEA. CDR3 sequence reads: CSVLTLNYGYTF.

According to its frequency, this clonotype is large. The chain combines TRBV2 with TRBJ2-1; TCRdb gives TRBD1 as the D gene, but with no DNA this cannot be confirmed. The CDR3 covers 15 residues. CDR1 is SNHLY and CDR2 is FYNNEI in the germline V gene. This chain's CDR3 is CATPGGGLKYNEQFF.

The chain joins TRBV20-1 to TRBJ2-1; the TCRdb D gene call, TRBD2, has no DNA to confirm it. The CDR3 length is 15 residues. From germline, CDR1 is DFQATT and CDR2 SNEGSKA (reference sequence). Here the CDR3 reads CSARAQLAAYNEQFF.

CDR3 region: CASRGGLLPGANVLTF. The V call is TRBV28, the J call TRBJ2-6; TCRdb indicates TRBD2, and absent DNA this call remains unverified. Germline lookup yields CDR1 MDHEN and CDR2 SYDVKM. The CDR3 is 16 amino acids.

V is TRBV9 and J is TRBJ2-3; there is no DNA to check the TCRdb D call of TRBD2. Looked up from germline, CDR1 is SGDLS and CDR2 is YYNGEE. CDR3 size: 16 residues. The CDR3 loop reads CASSVGTSGRTDTQYF.

V and J are TRBV4-3 and TRBJ2-1; the D call from TCRdb, TRBD2, cannot be confirmed without DNA. The CDR3 consists of 14 residues. Looked up from germline, CDR1 is LGHNA and CDR2 is YSLEER. CDR3 sequence reads: CASSQQGGYNEQFF.

V usage is TRBV7-9 and J usage is TRBJ2-7; TCRdb outputs TRBD1, but without DNA this stays unchecked. The length of the CDR3 is 13 residues. The germline CDR1 and CDR2 sequences are SEHNR and FQNEAQ (reference sequence). CDR3 loop: CAMPGQGGWEQYF.

Considering frequency, this clonotype is medium-sized (0.01 to 0.1%). The V call is TRBV29-1, the J call TRBJ2-1; the D call of TRBD2 rests on TCRdb alone, since no DNA is present to check it. The CDR3 has 13 amino acids. CDR1 is SQVTM and CDR2 is ANQGSEA in the germline V gene. This CDR3 reads CSVLSGTYNEQFF.

This clonotype is labeled medium-sized (0.01 to 0.1%) based on frequency. The CDR3 is CASRVSGTYEQYF. The J gene is TRBJ2-7, the V gene TRBV6-2 or TRBV6-3; TCRdb's D call, TRBD2, is unchecked because there is no DNA. Germline CDR1 is MNHEY and CDR2 is SVGEGT. This CDR3 comprises 13 residues.

This sequence joins TRBV29-1 and TRBJ2-1; lacking DNA, the TRBD2 call made by TCRdb goes unchecked. The length of the CDR3 is 13 residues. CDR1 is SQVTM and CDR2 is ANQGSEA in the germline V gene. The CDR3 spells CSAGLADVNEQFF.

The chain joins TRBV30 to TRBJ2-7; TCRdb indicates TRBD1, and absent DNA this call remains unverified. The CDR3 spans 15 residues. The V gene's germline CDR1 is GTSNPN and CDR2 SVGIG (reference sequence). CDR3: CAWSGASGTLYEQYF.

V is TRBV5-4 and J is TRBJ2-1; no DNA is available, so the TRBD2 call from TCRdb remains unchecked. Germline values: CDR1 SGHNT, CDR2 YYREEE (reference sequence). CDR3 length: 15 residues. CDR3 residues: CASSFLGLEYNEQFF.

The rearrangement joins TRBV25-1 to TRBJ1-1; there is no DNA to check the TCRdb D call of TRBD1. This CDR3 is built from 14 residues. Germline V lookup: CDR1 MGHDK, CDR2 SYGVNS. The CDR3 spells CASSDPGQNTEAFF.

This clonotype is called large based on its frequency. The gene calls are TRBV6-1 and TRBJ2-3; lacking DNA, the TRBD1 call made by TCRdb goes unchecked. The CDR3 totals 14 residues. Germline CDR1 reads MNHNS; CDR2 reads SASEGT. The CDR3 region is CASLRGIGTDTQYF.